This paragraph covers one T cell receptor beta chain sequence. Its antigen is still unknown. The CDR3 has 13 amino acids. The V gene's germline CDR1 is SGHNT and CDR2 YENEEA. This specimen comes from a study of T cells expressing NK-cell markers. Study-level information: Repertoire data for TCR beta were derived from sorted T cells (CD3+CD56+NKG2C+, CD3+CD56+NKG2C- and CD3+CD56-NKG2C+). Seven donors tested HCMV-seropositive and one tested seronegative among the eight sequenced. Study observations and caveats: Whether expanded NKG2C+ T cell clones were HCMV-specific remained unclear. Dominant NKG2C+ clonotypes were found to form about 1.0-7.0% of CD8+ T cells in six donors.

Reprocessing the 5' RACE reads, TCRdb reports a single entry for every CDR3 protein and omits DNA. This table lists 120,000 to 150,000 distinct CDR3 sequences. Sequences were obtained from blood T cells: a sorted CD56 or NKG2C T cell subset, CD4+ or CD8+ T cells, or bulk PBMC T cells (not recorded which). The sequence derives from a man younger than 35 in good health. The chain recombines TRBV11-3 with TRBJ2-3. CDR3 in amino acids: CASSLPRTDTQYF.